The next 8 T cell receptor beta chains were all read from a single sample in a study of blood T cells in healthy people across ages. Then a second PCR, running roughly 7 to 11 cycles, was carried out with a sample-barcoded 5' primer and a J-beta primer mix. Using its own MiXCR run on the 5' RACE reads, TCRdb lists one record per CDR3 protein. This sample carries some 1,500,000 distinct CDR3 sequences, 42% of them seen once, and the ten largest clones take approximately 4%. What was sequenced was blood. All receptors derive from a woman between 18 and 29 years old in good health.

The chain combines TRBV7-9 with TRBJ2-1; either TRBD1 or TRBD2 may supply D (5 bases each). The CDR3 has 16 residues. V lost 6 bases and J 0 bases, leaving 15 bases between the germline ends. Per germline, CDR1 SEHNR and CDR2 FQNEAQ (reference sequence). CDR3 protein: CASSIGAGSSYNEQFF. CDR3 in DNA: TGTGCCAGCAGTATTGGGGCAGGGAGCTCCTACAATGAGCAGTTCTTC.

This clonotype was counted a few times. This sequence joins TRBV7-2 and TRBJ2-5; the match to TRBD2 covers 13 bases. V was pared by 1 base and J by 6 bases, with 2 bases of the junction left unmatched. Germline V gene sequence: CDR1 SGHTA, CDR2 FQGNSA. The length of the CDR3 is 15 residues. DNA of the CDR3: TGTGCCAGCAGCTTAGGGGGACTAGCGGGAAAGACCCAGTACTTC. Its translation: CASSLGGLAGKTQYF.

This clonotype was seen a few times. The chain couples TRBV29-1 to TRBJ2-4; D gene uncertain. V shed 0 bases and J shed 13 bases, with 16 bases lying between them. Germline V gene lookup returns CDR1 SQVTM and CDR2 ANQGSEA. The CDR3 runs to 13 residues. CDR3 DNA: TGCAGCGTTGAAGATCAGCCGGGTCAGGAGCAGTACTTC. This gives the protein CSVEDQPGQEQYF.

With respect to this clonotype: The junction departs from the called germline gene at one end, perhaps through a read error. The gene calls are TRBV15 and TRBJ1-2; D uncertain. The CDR3 contains 12 residues. The germline V gene encodes CDR1 LNHNV and CDR2 YYDKDF (reference sequence). CDR3 in amino acids: CATNRDSNGYTF. CDR3 DNA: TGTGCCACCAACAGAGATTCGAATGGCTACACCTTC.

This clonotype was found a few times. The rearrangement uses TRBV5-5 and TRBJ1-2, with TRBD1 as a possible D gene (5 bases). V was cut by 0 bases and J by 4 bases, with 13 bases left in between. CDR1 and CDR2 (germline): SGHKS, YYEKEE (reference sequence). This CDR3 is built from 15 residues. The CDR3 region has the DNA TGTGCCAGCAGCTTGGCCCCCGGGGGTGGCTATGGCTACACCTTC. It is translated as CASSLAPGGGYGYTF.

The gene calls are TRBV20-1 and TRBJ1-4; D remains unclear. In germline, CDR1 is DFQATT, CDR2 SNEGSKA (reference sequence). The CDR3 consists of 15 residues. Between the trimmed V and J ends, which lost 0 bases and 6 bases, there was a span of 14 bases. The CDR3 coding sequence is TGCAGTGCTAGAGATGATAACAGTCTTGATGAAAAACTGTTTTTT. Protein: CSARDDNSLDEKLFF.

This clonotype was recorded a few times. The gene calls are TRBV5-1 and TRBJ2-6; D is perhaps TRBD2 (5 bases). This CDR3 region has 15 residues. Germline V gene data show CDR1 as SGHRS and CDR2 as YFSETQ. Trimming took off 3 bases at V and 3 bases at J, with 10 bases between the two ends. CDR3 sequence: CASSSSGNGANVLTF. The CDR3 DNA sequence: TGCGCCAGCAGCTCCTCGGGGAATGGGGCCAACGTCCTGACTTTC.

This clonotype was counted at least ten times. The CDR3: CASKSGGHTDTQYF. The CDR3 nucleotides are TGTGCCAGCAAGAGCGGGGGGCACACAGATACGCAGTATTTT. The rearrangement uses TRBV6-1 and TRBJ2-3, with 9 bases lining up with TRBD2. V dropped 7 bases and J dropped 2; count of bases not matched to a gene: 4. This CDR3 has 14 residues. Germline V CDR1 and CDR2: MNHNS, SASEGT.